This T cell receptor beta chain is from a study of radiotherapy plus CTLA-4 blockade in lung cancer. Study-wide results and caveats: It was early blood T cell clone dynamics, with interferon-beta, that reportedly best predicted response. There was expansion of tumor-derived TCR clones in blood after radiotherapy plus ipilimumab.

Germline assignment: CDR1 LNHDA and CDR2 SQIVND (reference sequence). CDR3 size: 14 residues. After removal of 6 bases from V and 6 bases from J, the junction contained 8 bases not matched to a gene. About this clone: What it binds is not known.

TCRdb keeps only in-frame clones here, not all; method: immunoSEQ multiplex PCR. The table lists tens of thousands of clones, about 90% of them singletons. This TCR was sampled from a human donor with non-small cell lung cancer who had a partial response to radiotherapy plus ipilimumab. Material: peripheral blood, obtained from a patient treated with radiotherapy plus ipilimumab. This chain links TRBV19 with TRBJ2-3, with 8 bases identical to TRBD2. The CDR3 region is CASRLREAGDTQYF. CDR3 nucleotide sequence: TGTGCCAGTAGACTGCGGGAGGCCGGGGATACGCAGTATTTT.